What follows are 16 T cell receptor beta chains derived from one specimen sequenced in a study of blood T cell repertoires in COVID-19 (dated by TCRdb to the early 2020s). Receptors were amplified or captured by the immunoSEQ multiplex PCR assay. In its TCRdb copy, this immuneACCESS table keeps in-frame sequences only and misses some clones. Where compared with another copy, unresolved V genes explain less than half of these, and the others have no known cause. The sample yields some 71,000 clones; just over 90% were counted once. The ten largest clones add up to about 5.1% of the sample. Source material: peripheral blood. The receptors originated from a woman aged 18-30 years with acute or convalescent COVID-19.

The CDR3 protein is CASSPSRAEAFF. CDR3 coding DNA: TGTGCCAGCAGTCCCAGTCGGGCTGAAGCTTTCTTT. The V and J genes are TRBV12-3 or TRBV12-4 and TRBJ1-1; D is uncertain. The V and J ends lost 5 bases and 6 bases respectively, with 10 bases between them. CDR3 size: 12 residues.

V and J are TRBV4-3 and TRBJ2-7; 13 bases are a match to TRBD2. CDR1 and CDR2 (germline): LGHNA, YSLEER. Trimming at V came to 4 bases and at J to 4 bases, leaving 4 bases not matched to a gene. The CDR3 contains 15 residues. The CDR3 nucleotides read TGCGCCAGCAGCCCGGGACTAGCGGGGAAATACGAGCAGTACTTC. It encodes CASSPGLAGKYEQYF.

This chain links TRBV28 with TRBJ1-1; 9 nucleotides agree with TRBD1. J gave up 4 bases and V 5 bases, and 5 bases lay outside the gene matches. The CDR3 is 14 amino acids. Germline loops: CDR1 MDHEN, CDR2 SYDVKM. The CDR3 coding sequence is TGTGCCAGCAGTCCGACAGGGGGTAGCACTGAAGCTTTCTTT. This translates into CASSPTGGSTEAFF.

The chain carries TRBV20-1 and TRBJ1-2; D remains ambiguous. This CDR3 comprises 11 residues. Germline CDR1 DFQATT, CDR2 SNEGSKA (reference sequence). Trimming stripped 3 bases from V and 7 bases from J, with 9 bases between. DNA for the CDR3: TGCAGTGCTAGTGTCCGGGGTGGCTACACCTTC. This codes for CSASVRGGYTF.

The chain uses TRBV4-1 and TRBJ2-7; D might be TRBD2 (5 bases). CDR1 and CDR2 (germline): MGHRA, YSYEKL. Trimming removed 2 bases at V and 2 bases at J, with 7 bases between. The CDR3 spans 13 residues. The CDR3 spells CASSQSAAYEQYF. The CDR3 bases are TGCGCCAGCAGCCAATCAGCGGCCTACGAGCAGTACTTC.

The gene calls are TRBV7-9 and TRBJ1-2; D uncertain. Trimming left V 5 bases short and J 2 bases short, with 6 bases between. The CDR3 runs 12 residues. The germline V gene has CDR1 SEHNR and CDR2 FQNEAQ (reference sequence). The chain's CDR3 is CASSQSNYGYTF. CDR3 coding DNA: TGTGCCAGCAGCCAATCAAACTATGGCTACACCTTC.

J is TRBJ1-1 and V is TRBV7-9; D may be TRBD1 (5 bases). The CDR3 sequence is 14 residues long. V lost 2 bases and J 6 bases, leaving 13 bases between the germline ends. Germline V CDR1 and CDR2: SEHNR, FQNEAQ (reference sequence). The CDR3 reads CASSLFSVRAEAFF. DNA of the CDR3: TGTGCCAGCAGCTTATTTTCAGTCAGGGCTGAAGCTTTCTTT.

This sequence joins TRBV27 and TRBJ2-7, with D uncertain. The CDR3 consists of 13 residues. Germline V CDR1 and CDR2: MNHEY, SMNVEV (reference sequence). V lost 3 bases and J lost 1, with 7 bases in between. The CDR3 region has the DNA TGTGCCAGCAGTTTCTCGGGTTCCTACGAGCAGTACTTC. It specifies CASSFSGSYEQYF.

This chain joins TRBV5-8 and TRBJ1-6; 10 bases match TRBD1. CDR3 length: 16 residues. The germline V gene encodes CDR1 SGHTS and CDR2 YDEGEE. V lost 0 bases and J lost 8; bases outside the gene matches: 5. The CDR3 sequence: CASSLVAGTGDSPLHF. CDR3 nucleotide sequence: TGTGCCAGCAGCTTGGTTGCGGGGACAGGGGATTCACCCCTCCACTTT. Full variable domain (outside the CDR3, taken from reference TRBV5-8 and TRBJ1-6): EAGVTQSPTHLIKTRGQQATLRCSPISGHTSVYWYQQALGLGLQFLLWYDEGEERNRGNFPPRFSGRQFPNYSSELNVNALELEDSALYLCASSLVAGTGDSPLHFGNGTRLTVT.

The chain is built from TRBV6-5 and TRBJ1-1; D perhaps matches TRBD1 (5 bases). V lost 7 bases and J lost 1, with 16 bases in between. Germline V gene lookup returns CDR1 MNHEY and CDR2 SVGAGI. The CDR3 runs to 15 residues. CDR3 amino acids: CASTALGVGNTEAFF. The DNA for the CDR3 is TGTGCCAGCACTGCCCTAGGGGTAGGGAACACTGAAGCTTTCTTT.

The chain has TRBV4-1 and TRBJ2-2; tentatively, D is TRBD2 (6 bases). Trimming took off 1 base at V and 4 bases at J, with 10 bases between the two ends. Germline V gene sequence: CDR1 MGHRA, CDR2 YSYEKL. The CDR3 runs to 15 residues. For the CDR3, the DNA is TGCGCCAGCAGCCAAGGCTTGGGGGGCACCGGGGAGCTGTTTTTT. Protein product: CASSQGLGGTGELFF.

The chain links TRBV6-1 to TRBJ2-1; possibly TRBD2 for D (5 bases). Looked up from germline, CDR1 is MNHNS and CDR2 is SASEGT. There are 16 residues in the CDR3. V dropped 2 bases and J dropped 0 bases, with 11 bases sitting between them. CDR3 loop: CASSETLGSSYNEQFF. DNA of the CDR3: TGTGCCAGCAGTGAAACACTAGGGAGCTCCTACAATGAGCAGTTCTTC.

The chain joins TRBV27 to TRBJ2-1; 9 positions agree with TRBD1. The V gene's germline CDR1 is MNHEY and CDR2 SMNVEV (reference sequence). The trim removed 7 bases at V and 6 bases at J, leaving 10 bases unmatched. The CDR3 is 15 amino acids. CDR3 DNA sequence: TGTGCCAGCACCCCCGGGACAGGGTTTATCAATGAGCAGTTCTTC. This encodes CASTPGTGFINEQFF.

The V call is TRBV20-1, the J call TRBJ1-2; D remains unclear. Per germline, CDR1 DFQATT and CDR2 SNEGSKA (reference sequence). The CDR3 covers 11 residues. Trimming shortened V by 3 bases and J by 5 bases, and 7 bases separated the two germline ends. The CDR3 is CSASPSYGYTF. CDR3 sequence (DNA): TGCAGTGCTAGCCCTAGTTATGGCTACACCTTC.

In the case of this clone: One junction end disagrees with the germline gene, perhaps due to a read error. Different DNA sequences within this sample yield the same CDR3. The chain carries TRBV7-8 and TRBJ1-3, with D possibly TRBD1 on 5 matching bases. Germline V CDR1 and CDR2: SGHVS, FQNEAQ. The CDR3 runs to 15 residues. CDR3 residues: CASSADQGLGNTIYF. The CDR3 bases are TGTGCTAGCAGCGCAGATCAGGGTTTAGGAAACACCATATATTTT.

The V gene is TRBV5-1, the J gene TRBJ1-2; 8 bases agree with TRBD1. J gave up 4 bases and V 0 bases, and 8 bases lay outside the gene matches. Per germline, CDR1 SGHRS and CDR2 YFSETQ. This CDR3 has 16 amino acids. The CDR3, as DNA: TGCGCCAGCAGCTTGGTAGGGCAGGGGGCGAGCTATGGCTACACCTTC. The encoded protein is CASSLVGQGASYGYTF.